This TCR beta chain is from a study of shared clonotypes between healthy human individuals. Method: immunoSEQ multiplex PCR; TCRdb's copy keeps in-frame clones and lacks some. Of about 510,000 clones listed, around 79% are singletons. In its sample, this clone was seen a few times. V was clipped by 4 bases and J by 4 bases; unmatched bases: 4. In germline, CDR1 is WSHSY, CDR2 SAAADI. The CDR3 covers 15 residues. Sequenced material: PBMCs. The receptor comes from a woman between 40 and 55 years old in good health. Some clones in this sample may be carry-over from other donors' samples. The chain is built from TRBV10-2 and TRBJ2-7; the match to TRBD2 covers 13 bases. CDR3 nucleotide sequence: TGCGCCAGCAGTGGGGGACTAGCGGGACCTTACGAGCAGTACTTC. Translated, it gives CASSGGLAGPYEQYF.